Below, 25 T cell receptor beta chains from the same sample are listed, as sequenced in a study of Ad26.COV2.S vaccination and SARS-CoV-2 variants (dated by TCRdb to the early 2020s). Interpreted using the paper, the treatment or condition label stands for: around 19 received Ad26.COV2.S at low or high dose, single or two shots; 5 received placebo; per-sample allocation not given. For vaccine and placebo recipients, the sequenced repertoires came from samples collected on day 63 after the first injection. The library was made by the immunoSEQ multiplex PCR assay. TCRdb retrieved this table from immuneACCESS and kept in-frame rearrangements only. Not all clones are present; in checked studies, unresolved V genes account for under half, and no reason is known for the remainder. This sample has approximately 300,000 clones in its table, and around 85% of those were observed once. The ten largest clones take up 2% to 2.5% of the sample.

The specimen was peripheral blood, collected in a trial of Ad26.COV2.S vaccine versus placebo. The receptor source for this set is a person between 18 and 59 years old who received the Ad26.COV2.S COVID-19 vaccine or a placebo.

Comment on this clone: At the DNA level, this CDR3 is encoded by other sequences in the same sample as well. The chain employs TRBV19 and TRBJ2-3, with no clear D. Per germline, CDR1 LNHDA and CDR2 SQIVND (reference sequence). V was clipped by 4 bases and J by 6 bases, with 5 bases between them. The CDR3 totals 11 residues. CDR3 nucleotide sequence: TGTGCCAGTAGTAGTCGGGATACGCAGTATTTT. It specifies CASSSRDTQYF.

The chain joins TRBV7-9 to TRBJ1-1; D not certain. The germline V gene encodes CDR1 SEHNR and CDR2 FQNEAQ (reference sequence). This CDR3 contains 15 residues. V was shortened by 1 base and J by 0 bases, with 9 bases between the two germline ends. The CDR3 loop reads CASSLGSGVNTEAFF. The CDR3 DNA reads as TGTGCCAGCAGCTTAGGGTCCGGGGTGAACACTGAAGCTTTCTTT.

The rearrangement links TRBV9 to TRBJ1-2, with 7 bases matching TRBD1. The length of the CDR3 is 14 residues. Germline trimming cut 1 base from V and 3 bases from J; bases unmatched to any gene: 3. Germline assignment: CDR1 SGDLS and CDR2 YYNGEE. CDR3 sequence (DNA): TGTGCCAGCAGCGTATACGGGACAGACTATGGCTACACCTTC. It yields the protein CASSVYGTDYGYTF.

This chain joins TRBV5-1 and TRBJ1-4, with TRBD1 matching over 8 bases. CDR3 length equals 15 residues. Trimming removed 4 bases from V and 1 base from J; junction bases left unmatched: 3. Germline loops: CDR1 SGHRS, CDR2 YFSETQ. Here the CDR3 DNA reads TGCGCCAGCAGCGGAACAGGGGGAACTAATGAAAAACTGTTTTTT. Translating gives CASSGTGGTNEKLFF.

This clone occurred a few times. The chain joins TRBV7-9 to TRBJ1-1, with TRBD1 as a possible D gene (6 bases). This CDR3 has 13 amino acids. CDR1 is SEHNR, CDR2 FQNEAQ, per germline (reference sequence). Deletions cut 5 bases from V and 3 bases from J, with 10 bases between. In DNA form, the CDR3 reads TGTGCCAGCAGCCGGGAGGGGGACACTGAAGCTTTCTTT. It is translated as CASSREGDTEAFF.

Comments on this clone: Other nucleotide sequences in the sample specify the same CDR3. The V gene is TRBV7-9, the J gene TRBJ2-3; no clear D. The V and J ends lost 4 bases and 2 bases respectively, with 1 base between them. Germline V lookup: CDR1 SEHNR, CDR2 FQNEAQ (reference sequence). CDR3 size: 11 residues. CDR3 nucleotide sequence: TGTGCCAGCAGCTCCACAGATACGCAGTATTTT. Its translation is CASSSTDTQYF.

The chain employs TRBV5-6 and TRBJ1-1, with D maybe TRBD1 (5 bases). This CDR3 is built from 14 residues. Deletions cut 1 base from V and 5 bases from J, with 12 bases between. CDR1 is SGHDT and CDR2 is YYEEEE in the germline V gene. The CDR3, as DNA: TGTGCCAGCAGCTTGAACGCAGGGAGGACTGAAGCTTTCTTT. It codes for CASSLNAGRTEAFF.

The count of this clone is one. This rearrangement joins TRBV5-1 to TRBJ2-2; 11 bases fit TRBD1. J lost 4 bases, V lost 2 bases, and 7 bases had no gene match. The CDR3 sequence is 17 residues long. CDR1 and CDR2 from the germline V gene are SGHRS and YFSETQ. This CDR3 is CASSFRGQGAGTGELFF. As DNA, the CDR3 is TGCGCCAGCAGCTTCAGAGGACAGGGGGCTGGCACCGGGGAGCTGTTTTTT.

This chain connects TRBV5-6 to TRBJ2-2; maybe TRBD1 (5 bases). V was shortened by 3 bases and J by 5 bases, with 20 bases between the two germline ends. The CDR3 extends over 17 amino acids. CDR1 is SGHDT and CDR2 is YYEEEE in the germline V gene. In DNA, the CDR3 is TGTGCCAGCAGCTCCATCCCGACAGCTTCCTCAACCGGGGAGCTGTTTTTT. As protein: CASSSIPTASSTGELFF.

The rearrangement joins TRBV27 to TRBJ2-7; D assignment may be TRBD1 or TRBD2 (5 bases each). V dropped 8 bases and J dropped 6 bases, with 23 bases sitting between them. This CDR3 spans 15 amino acids. Germline loops: CDR1 MNHEY, CDR2 SMNVEV (reference sequence). The CDR3 is CASAFWDPRGLEQYF. Written as DNA, the CDR3 is TGTGCCAGCGCCTTTTGGGACCCGAGGGGCCTCGAGCAGTACTTC.

J is TRBJ2-2 and V is TRBV9; TRBD1 agrees at 9 bases. From germline, CDR1 is SGDLS and CDR2 YYNGEE. The trim removed 4 bases at V and 1 base at J, leaving 5 bases unmatched. This CDR3 has 16 residues. The CDR3: CASSKGTGKNTGELFF. DNA of the CDR3: TGTGCCAGCAGCAAAGGGACAGGGAAGAACACCGGGGAGCTGTTTTTT. The whole variable domain, filled in from reference TRBV9 and TRBJ2-2, reads DSGVTQTPKHLITATGQRVTLRCSPRSGDLSVYWYQQSLDQGLQFLIQYYNGEERAKGNILERFSAQQFPDLHSELNLSSLELGDSALYFCASSKGTGKNTGELFFGEGSRLTVL.

J is TRBJ1-3 and V is TRBV5-6; D call uncertain. V lost 4 bases to trimming and J lost 0 bases, with 8 bases between them. CDR1 and CDR2 from the germline V gene are SGHDT and YYEEEE. The CDR3 has 14 residues. This CDR3 reads CASSLLISGNTIYF. The CDR3 coding sequence is TGTGCCAGCAGCCTTCTCATCTCTGGAAACACCATATATTTT.

This clone appeared once. The rearrangement joins TRBV19 to TRBJ2-2; no clear D gene. CDR3 length: 12 amino acids. V was pared by 6 bases and J by 9 bases, with 11 bases between. In germline, CDR1 is LNHDA, CDR2 SQIVND (reference sequence). Written as DNA, the CDR3 is TGTGCCAGTAGAATGGGTCACCGGGAGCTGTTTTTT. It yields the protein CASRMGHRELFF.

The chain couples TRBV6-4 to TRBJ2-7, with D perhaps matching TRBD1 or TRBD2 (6 bases each). CDR3 size: 14 residues. The V gene's germline CDR1 is MRHNA and CDR2 SNTAGT. Trimming took 3 bases from V and 0 from J, leaving 9 bases between them. The CDR3 DNA is TGTGCCAGCAGTGAGGAGGGGGGCTCCTACGAGCAGTACTTC. This encodes CASSEEGGSYEQYF.

The V gene is TRBV11-2, the J gene TRBJ2-7; the D is unclear. The CDR3 has 13 amino acids. The germline gives CDR1 SGHAT, CDR2 FQNNGV. Trimming took 3 bases from V and 1 from J, leaving 7 bases between them. The CDR3 bases are TGTGCCAGCAGCTTGCAAGGATCCTACGAGCAGTACTTC. Amino acids: CASSLQGSYEQYF.

This clone was counted once. At the DNA level, this CDR3 is encoded by other sequences in the same sample as well. This chain connects TRBV19 to TRBJ1-4; unclear D gene. The CDR3 is made up of 15 amino acids. Trimming cost V 1 base and J 0 bases, with 6 bases left between them. In germline, CDR1 is LNHDA, CDR2 SQIVND (reference sequence). CDR3 sequence (DNA): TGTGCCAGTAGTATAGGCGGGACAACTAATGAAAAACTGTTTTTT. It encodes CASSIGGTTNEKLFF.

V and J are TRBV5-1 and TRBJ2-2, with 8 bases matching TRBD1. V lost 4 bases to trimming and J lost 6 bases; unmatched junction nucleotides: 8. Germline V gene lookup returns CDR1 SGHRS and CDR2 YFSETQ. CDR3 size: 15 residues. The CDR3 spells CASSGGTGGAGELFF. CDR3 coding DNA: TGCGCCAGCAGCGGAGGGACAGGAGGGGCCGGGGAGCTGTTTTTT.

The rearrangement links TRBV28 to TRBJ1-1, with a tentative D call TRBD1 (5 bases). The CDR3 loop spans 14 amino acids. Germline V gene lookup returns CDR1 MDHEN and CDR2 SYDVKM. Trimming took 2 bases from V and 3 from J, leaving 10 bases between them. The CDR3 spells CASSLAGAYTEAFF. CDR3 nucleotide sequence: TGTGCCAGCAGTTTAGCCGGGGCCTACACTGAAGCTTTCTTT.

The rearrangement links TRBV19 to TRBJ1-6; a possible D gene is TRBD1 (5 bases). Germline CDR1 and CDR2: LNHDA and SQIVND (reference sequence). Trimming pared 5 bases from V and 6 bases from J, leaving 14 bases between. The CDR3 is 15 amino acids. The DNA of the CDR3 is TGTGCCAGTAGTGCCCGGGGCAGGGCTAATTCACCCCTCCACTTT. It translates to CASSARGRANSPLHF.

The chain uses TRBV6-6 and TRBJ1-5; 8 nucleotides agree with TRBD1. This CDR3 has 16 amino acids. The V segment lost 2 bases and the J segment 1 base; nucleotides outside the gene matches: 4. CDR1 is MNHNY, CDR2 SVGAGI, per germline (reference sequence). Here the CDR3 DNA reads TGTGCCAGCAGTTACGCGGGACAGGCGAGCAATCAGCCCCAGCATTTT. It yields the protein CASSYAGQASNQPQHF.

The chain joins TRBV6-7 to TRBJ2-7; 10 nucleotides align to TRBD1. TRBV6-7 is assigned to the ORF class and has an uncertain function. V lost 6 bases to trimming and J lost 2 bases; unmatched junction nucleotides: 10. The CDR3 runs 16 residues. The CDR3 spells CASRCWDRGQTYEQYF. The CDR3 DNA reads TGTGCCAGCAGATGCTGGGACAGGGGCCAAACCTACGAGCAGTACTTC.

On this clone: One end of the junction fails to match germline, which may point to a read error. The chain has TRBV7-6 and TRBJ2-7; 9 bases are shared with TRBD1. CDR3 length: 16 amino acids. From germline, CDR1 is SGHVS and CDR2 FNYEAQ. The DNA for the CDR3 is TGTGCCAGCAGCCTAGCAACCGGGACAGGGTCCTACGAGCAGTACTTC. Residues: CASSLATGTGSYEQYF. Full variable domain (missing parts from reference TRBV7-6 and TRBJ2-7): GAGVSQSPRYKVTKRGQDVALRCDPISGHVSLYWYRQALGQGPEFLTYFNYEAQQDKSGLPNDRFSAERPEGSISTLTIQRTEQRDSAMYRCASSLATGTGSYEQYFGPGTRLTVT.

The J gene is TRBJ2-3, the V gene TRBV11-1; TRBD2 is a possible D gene (5 bases). The germline V and J ends were trimmed by 0 bases and 1 base, with 11 bases remaining between them. The CDR3 is 16 amino acids. The V gene's germline CDR1 is SGHAT and CDR2 FQDESV (reference sequence). As DNA, the CDR3 is TGTGCCAGCAGCTTAGCGCGTAGCGTAGGCACAGATACGCAGTATTTT. Its protein product is CASSLARSVGTDTQYF.

With respect to this clone: Other nucleotide sequences from this sample produce the same CDR3. The V and J genes are TRBV18 and TRBJ1-4, with no clear D. CDR3 length equals 11 residues. Germline assignment: CDR1 KGHSH and CDR2 LQKENI. V dropped 6 bases and J dropped 7 bases, with 6 bases sitting between them. CDR3 sequence (DNA): TGTGCCAGCTCCCCGAGTGAAAAACTGTTTTTT. Protein sequence: CASSPSEKLFF.

The V call is TRBV27, the J call TRBJ2-6; D not resolved. This CDR3 contains 15 residues. Germline V gene data show CDR1 as MNHEY and CDR2 as SMNVEV (reference sequence). With 3 bases removed from V and 0 bases from J, the gap between germline ends came to 6 bases. The CDR3 DNA is TGTGCCAGCAGTTTTATGGGCTCTGGGGCCAACGTCCTGACTTTC. Its protein product is CASSFMGSGANVLTF.